This T cell receptor beta chain is from a study of T cell responses to AZD1222 COVID-19 vaccine. The study, taken as a whole, reports: After the peak T cell response, and only then, were repertoires sampled. Unmutated regions of variants are reportedly targeted by nearly half of spike-specific TCRs. Just a handful of AZD1222 recipients tested seropositive at baseline.

Notes on this clone: Its antigen is not identified.

Investigators merged groups given second doses at roughly 4 or roughly 12 weeks. Generated by immunoSEQ multiplex PCR, the TCRdb table keeps only in-frame clones and is missing some. This table holds nearly 95,000 clones, around 87% found once. The V gene lost 5 bases and the J gene lost 0 bases, with 28 bases spanning the gap. The germline V gene has CDR1 MNHNY and CDR2 SVGAGI (reference sequence). The CDR3 length is 20 residues. This chain connects TRBV6-6 to TRBJ1-2; D perhaps matches TRBD1 (6 bases). The sequencing here drew on peripheral blood, taken 28 days after the second AZD1222 dose. The receptor's source is an adult who received the AZD1222 COVID-19 vaccine. CDR3 loop: CASSPTYASPQGSSNYGYTF. As DNA, the CDR3 is TGTGCCAGCAGTCCTACCTATGCATCTCCACAGGGATCTTCTAACTATGGCTACACCTTC.